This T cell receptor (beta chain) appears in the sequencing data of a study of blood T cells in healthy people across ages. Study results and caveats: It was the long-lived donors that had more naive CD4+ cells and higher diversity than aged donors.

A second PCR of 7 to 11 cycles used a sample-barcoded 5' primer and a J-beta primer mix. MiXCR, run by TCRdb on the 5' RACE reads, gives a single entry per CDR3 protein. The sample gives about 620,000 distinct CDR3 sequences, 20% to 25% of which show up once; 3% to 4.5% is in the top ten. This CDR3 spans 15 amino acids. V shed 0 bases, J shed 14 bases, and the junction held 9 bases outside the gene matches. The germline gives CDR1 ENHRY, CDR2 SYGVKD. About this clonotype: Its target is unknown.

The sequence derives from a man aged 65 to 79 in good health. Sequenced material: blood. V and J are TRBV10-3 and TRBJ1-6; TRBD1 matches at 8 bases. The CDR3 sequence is CAISESTGDLGSLHF. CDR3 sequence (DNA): TGTGCCATCAGTGAGTCGACAGGGGACCTTGGATCCCTCCACTTT.